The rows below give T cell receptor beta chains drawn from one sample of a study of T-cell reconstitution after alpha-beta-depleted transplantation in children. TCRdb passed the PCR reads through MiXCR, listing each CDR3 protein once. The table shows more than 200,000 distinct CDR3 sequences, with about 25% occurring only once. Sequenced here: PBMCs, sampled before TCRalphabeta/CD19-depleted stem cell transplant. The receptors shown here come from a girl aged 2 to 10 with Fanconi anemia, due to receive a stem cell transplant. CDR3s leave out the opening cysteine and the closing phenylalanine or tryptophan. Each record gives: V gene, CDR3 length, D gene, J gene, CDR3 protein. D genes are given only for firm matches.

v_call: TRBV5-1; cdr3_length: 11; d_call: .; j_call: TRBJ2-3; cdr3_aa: ASSSPNTDTQY
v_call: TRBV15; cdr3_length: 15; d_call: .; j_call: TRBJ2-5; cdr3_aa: ATSKPRGQPNQETQY
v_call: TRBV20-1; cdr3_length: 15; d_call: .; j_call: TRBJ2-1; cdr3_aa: SAREASGTPAYNEQF
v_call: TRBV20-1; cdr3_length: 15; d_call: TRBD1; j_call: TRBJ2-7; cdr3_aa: CARGLPGQGYSYEQY
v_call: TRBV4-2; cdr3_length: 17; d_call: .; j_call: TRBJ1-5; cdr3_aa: ASSQDSGFATGLNQPQH
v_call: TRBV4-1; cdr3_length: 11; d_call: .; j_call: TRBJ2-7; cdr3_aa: ASSQDSTYEQY
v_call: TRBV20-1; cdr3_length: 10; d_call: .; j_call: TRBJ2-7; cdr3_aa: SARGLFYEQY
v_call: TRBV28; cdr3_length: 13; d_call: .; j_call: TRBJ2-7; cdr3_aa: ASSTRVQATYEQY
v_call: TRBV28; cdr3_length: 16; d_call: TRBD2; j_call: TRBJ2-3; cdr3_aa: ASSSYLLSSGRPYTQY
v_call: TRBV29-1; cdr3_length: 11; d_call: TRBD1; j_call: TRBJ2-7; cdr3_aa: STWTGGFGEQY
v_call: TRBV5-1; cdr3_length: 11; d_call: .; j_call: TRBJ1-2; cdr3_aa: ASSLEWGNGYT
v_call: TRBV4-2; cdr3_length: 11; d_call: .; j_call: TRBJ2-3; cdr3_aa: ASSTIKRDTQY
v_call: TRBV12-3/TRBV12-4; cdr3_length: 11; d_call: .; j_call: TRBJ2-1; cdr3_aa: ASWGLVNNEQF
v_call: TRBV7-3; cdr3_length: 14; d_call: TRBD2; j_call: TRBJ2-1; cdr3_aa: ASSPTGTSAHNEQF
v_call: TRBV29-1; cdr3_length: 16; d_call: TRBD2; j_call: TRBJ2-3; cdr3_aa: SVEEGTSGRPEVDTQY
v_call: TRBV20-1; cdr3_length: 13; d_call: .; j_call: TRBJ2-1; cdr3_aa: SASRPGPLYNEQF
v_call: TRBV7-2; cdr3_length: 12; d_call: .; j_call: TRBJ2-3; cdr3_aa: ASSFQAGTDTQY
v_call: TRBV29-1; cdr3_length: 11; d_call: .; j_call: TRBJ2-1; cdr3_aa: SAQGFSYNEQF
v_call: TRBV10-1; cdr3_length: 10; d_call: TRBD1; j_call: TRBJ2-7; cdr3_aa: ARTGAAYEQY
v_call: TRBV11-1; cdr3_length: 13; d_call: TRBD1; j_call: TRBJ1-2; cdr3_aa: ASSFWQDRVTGYT
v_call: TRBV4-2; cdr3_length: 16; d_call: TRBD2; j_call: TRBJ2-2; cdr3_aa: ASSQFGTSGQGTGELF
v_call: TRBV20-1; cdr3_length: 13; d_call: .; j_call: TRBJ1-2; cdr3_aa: SAREASGNIYGYT
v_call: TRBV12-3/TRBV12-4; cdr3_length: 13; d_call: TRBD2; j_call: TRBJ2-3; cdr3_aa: ASSRGTTYTDTQY
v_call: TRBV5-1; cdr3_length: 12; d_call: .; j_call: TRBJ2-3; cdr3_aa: ASSLALGPDTQY
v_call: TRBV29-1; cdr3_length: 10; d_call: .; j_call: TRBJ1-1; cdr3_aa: SVEDSNTEAF
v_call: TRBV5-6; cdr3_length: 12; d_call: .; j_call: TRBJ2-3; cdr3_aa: ASSLGRSTDTQY
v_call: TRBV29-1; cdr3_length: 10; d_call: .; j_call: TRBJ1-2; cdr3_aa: SVEKSRYGYT
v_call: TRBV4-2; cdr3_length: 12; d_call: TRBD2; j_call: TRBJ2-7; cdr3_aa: ASSQDGTRYEQY
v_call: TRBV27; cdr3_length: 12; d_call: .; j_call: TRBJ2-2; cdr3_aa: ASSADRLTGELF
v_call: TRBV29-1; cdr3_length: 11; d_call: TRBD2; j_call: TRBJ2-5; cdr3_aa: SAGGASEETQY
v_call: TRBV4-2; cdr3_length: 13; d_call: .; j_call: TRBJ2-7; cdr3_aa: ASSQWKGGSYEQY
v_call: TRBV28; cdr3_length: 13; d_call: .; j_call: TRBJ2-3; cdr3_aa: ASSRQVASTDTQY
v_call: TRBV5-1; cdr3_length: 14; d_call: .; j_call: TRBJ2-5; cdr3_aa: ASSKLQGSGQETQY
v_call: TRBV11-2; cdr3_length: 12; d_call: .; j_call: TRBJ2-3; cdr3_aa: ASSLEVPADTQY
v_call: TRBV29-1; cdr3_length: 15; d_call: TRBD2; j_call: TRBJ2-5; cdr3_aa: SVDGTSGDPYQETQY
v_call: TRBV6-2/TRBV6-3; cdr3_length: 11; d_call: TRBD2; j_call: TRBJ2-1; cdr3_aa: ASKTSGGRGQF